The clone carrying this T cell receptor (beta chain) is medium-sized. CDR3 length: 17 residues. The V gene end was trimmed by 3 bases and the J gene end by 2 bases; junction bases not matched to a gene: 9. CDR1 is SEHNR and CDR2 is FQNEAQ in the germline V gene (reference sequence). The record originates from a study of blood T cell repertoires in COVID-19. In the study overall: In each case, the material was cDNA or gDNA derived from T cells, B-cell-depleted T cells, or PBMCs.

How the authors handled the data: Reference gene primer amplification gave nucleated cell count estimates. Using immunoSEQ multiplex PCR, the repertoire was profiled, and TCRdb retains in-frame clones only, with some absent. V, J and clone size derive from that table, while D and trimming were established from the DNA sequence. The repertoire holds 15,000 to 20,000 clones, with around 83% as singletons. The sequence came from a man between 65 and 85 years old with acute or convalescent COVID-19. The sample consisted of peripheral blood. This chain connects TRBV7-9 to TRBJ1-3; TRBD1 agrees at 8 bases. In DNA, the CDR3 is TGTGCCAGCAGCTTCATAGGGACAGGTTTGACTGGAAACACCATATATTTT. Protein: CASSFIGTGLTGNTIYF.